The 16 T cell receptor beta chains below all came from one sample that was sequenced in a study of long-term antiretroviral therapy in people with HIV. A v3.0 immunoSEQ assay was performed at survey level. Profiling relied on immunoSEQ multiplex PCR, and the TCRdb table lists in-frame clones only, not all of them. The sample holds about 43,000 clones; about 94% are singletons and the top ten take 2% to 2.5%. The sample here was unsorted PBMCs, taken 9 to 9.5 years after starting antiretroviral therapy. These receptors were obtained from a young man with HIV.

This sequence joins TRBV4-1 and TRBJ2-7; 8 nucleotides match TRBD1. This CDR3 spans 15 amino acids. The junction had 5 bases not matched to a gene; V was cut back by 2 bases and J by 2 bases. CDR1 and CDR2 (germline): MGHRA, YSYEKL. The CDR3 DNA reads TGCGCCAGCAGCCAAATCGGGACAGGTCCCTACGAGCAGTACTTC. This translates into CASSQIGTGPYEQYF.

This clone showed up just once. The chain carries TRBV7-2 and TRBJ1-1; TRBD1 is a possible D gene (5 bases). Trimming removed 3 bases from V and 1 base from J, with 18 bases in between. CDR3 length: 17 residues. The germline V gene has CDR1 SGHTA and CDR2 FQGNSA. As DNA, the CDR3 is TGTGCCAGCAGCTTGTCAGGGTTAGCCCTAAAGAACACTGAAGCTTTCTTT. This sequence encodes CASSLSGLALKNTEAFF.

The rearrangement links TRBV5-1 to TRBJ2-3; 16 positions match TRBD2. The CDR3 runs 16 residues. J gave up 3 bases and V 4 bases, and 2 bases lay outside the gene matches. CDR1 and CDR2 from the germline V gene are SGHRS and YFSETQ. The CDR3 DNA is TGCGCCAGCAGCGGGACTAGCGGGGGGGGGACAGATACGCAGTATTTT. As protein: CASSGTSGGGTDTQYF.

The chain couples TRBV7-9 to TRBJ2-5; D perhaps matches TRBD1 (5 bases). Trimming took 1 base from V and 4 from J, leaving 16 bases between them. This CDR3 has 16 residues. Per the germline V gene, CDR1 is SEHNR and CDR2 is FQNEAQ (reference sequence). This CDR3 reads CASSLGGPQRRETQYF. CDR3 DNA: TGTGCCAGCAGCTTAGGGGGCCCCCAGAGGCGAGAGACCCAGTACTTC.

The genes are TRBV28 and TRBJ1-2; the match to TRBD1 covers 7 bases. The CDR3 has 14 residues. CDR1 is MDHEN and CDR2 is SYDVKM in the germline V gene. V lost 5 bases and J lost 5; bases outside the gene matches: 8. The CDR3 reads CASSRSGTVYGYTF. The CDR3 bases are TGTGCCAGCAGTCGATCTGGGACAGTATATGGCTACACCTTC.

This chain links TRBV9 with TRBJ2-5; no clear D gene. The V end was cut by 3 bases, the J end by 0 bases, with 15 bases between. This CDR3 contains 16 residues. In germline, CDR1 is SGDLS, CDR2 YYNGEE. CDR3 region: CASSASPWSYQETQYF. CDR3 DNA: TGTGCCAGCAGCGCTAGTCCTTGGTCGTACCAAGAGACCCAGTACTTC.

This clone has just one count. The chain couples TRBV5-1 to TRBJ2-5; the match to TRBD1 covers 7 bases. The CDR3 consists of 14 residues. The germline V gene encodes CDR1 SGHRS and CDR2 YFSETQ. V lost 3 bases to trimming and J lost 5 bases; unmatched junction nucleotides: 7. In nucleotides, the CDR3 is TGCGCCAGCAGCTGGCGAGGGGGCAAGGAGACCCAGTACTTC. Its protein product is CASSWRGGKETQYF. Full variable domain (rest looked up from reference TRBV5-1 and TRBJ2-5): KAGVTQTPRYLIKTRGQQVTLSCSPISGHRSVSWYQQTPGQGLQFLFEYFSETQRNKGNFPGRFSGRQFSNSRSEMNVSTLELGDSALYLCASSWRGGKETQYFGPGTRLLVL.

The chain recombines TRBV2 with TRBJ1-4; the D is unclear. The V end was cut by 8 bases, the J end by 4 bases, with 11 bases between. The CDR3 is made up of 13 amino acids. CDR1 is SNHLY and CDR2 is FYNNEI in the germline V gene. DNA for the CDR3: TGTGCCAGCGTGGCAGTCAGTAATGAAAAACTGTTTTTT. Translating gives CASVAVSNEKLFF. The full variable domain, with the rest looked up from reference TRBV2 and TRBJ1-4, is EPEVTQTPSHQVTQMGQEVILRCVPISNHLYFYWYRQILGQKVEFLVSFYNNEISEKSEIFDDQFSVERPDGSNFTLKIRSTKLEDSAMYFCASVAVSNEKLFFGSGTQLSVL.

The V gene is TRBV11-2, the J gene TRBJ2-6; D remains unclear. The germline V gene has CDR1 SGHAT and CDR2 FQNNGV. The length of the CDR3 is 15 residues. V lost 8 bases and J 0 bases, leaving 11 bases between the germline ends. CDR3 amino acids: CASDDHVSGANVLTF. CDR3 in DNA: TGTGCCAGCGACGACCATGTCTCTGGGGCCAACGTCCTGACTTTC.

DNA for the CDR3: TGTGCCAGCAGCGACATGGACAGCTACAATCAGCCCCAGCATTTT. Its translation is CASSDMDSYNQPQHF. This chain links TRBV5-5 with TRBJ1-5, with D possibly matching TRBD1 (6 bases). Trimming stripped 4 bases from V and 3 bases from J, with 14 bases between. Germline values: CDR1 SGHKS, CDR2 YYEKEE (reference sequence). This CDR3 contains 15 residues.

This sequence joins TRBV28 and TRBJ2-2; D is unresolved. The V gene lost 5 bases and the J gene lost 8 bases, with 6 bases spanning the gap. From germline, CDR1 is MDHEN and CDR2 SYDVKM. The CDR3 is made up of 11 amino acids. CDR3 nucleotide sequence: TGTGCCAGCAGTACTCGAGGGGAGCTGTTTTTT. It is translated as CASSTRGELFF.

This rearrangement joins TRBV11-1 to TRBJ2-5; the match to TRBD1 covers 11 bases. The CDR3 is 14 residues long. Germline assignment: CDR1 SGHAT and CDR2 FQDESV (reference sequence). The V gene end was trimmed by 7 bases and the J gene end by 3 bases; junction bases not matched to a gene: 4. This chain's CDR3 is CASNTGQGEETQYF. Here the CDR3 DNA reads TGTGCCAGCAACACGGGACAGGGGGAAGAGACCCAGTACTTC. The entire variable domain, with the rest obtained from reference TRBV11-1 and TRBJ2-5, is as follows: EAEVAQSPRYKITEKSQAVAFWCDPISGHATLYWYRQILGQGPELLVQFQDESVVDDSQLPKDRFSAERLKGVDSTLKIQPAELGDSAMYLCASNTGQGEETQYFGPGTRLLVL.

This clone was seen only a few times. This chain links TRBV27 with TRBJ1-2; a possible D gene is TRBD1 (5 bases). Germline-derived CDR1 and CDR2 are MNHEY and SMNVEV (reference sequence). The CDR3 consists of 15 residues. V was shortened by 3 bases and J by 7 bases, with 18 bases between the two germline ends. The CDR3 nucleotides are TGTGCCAGCAGTTTCTATGGGGACGCCACCTTTGGCTACACCTTC. Residues: CASSFYGDATFGYTF.

V usage is TRBV7-9 and J usage is TRBJ1-1; D ambiguous. Per germline, CDR1 SEHNR and CDR2 FQNEAQ (reference sequence). Trimming took 4 bases from V and 0 from J, leaving 12 bases between them. The CDR3 has 15 residues. CDR3 sequence reads: CASSSLMGVNTEAFF. CDR3 in DNA: TGTGCCAGCAGCTCCCTCATGGGCGTGAACACTGAAGCTTTCTTT.

In its sample, this clone was seen once. V and J are TRBV27 and TRBJ2-1; possibly TRBD1 for D (8 bases). The CDR3 has 14 amino acids. Germline CDR1 and CDR2: MNHEY and SMNVEV (reference sequence). The ends were cut back, 5 bases at V and 7 bases at J, with 15 bases in the middle. In nucleotides, the CDR3 is TGTGCCAGCAGTCCCACAGGGGGGGTTAATGAGCAGTTCTTC. It codes for CASSPTGGVNEQFF.

The rearrangement uses TRBV7-9 and TRBJ1-5; a weak D match, TRBD1 (5 bases). Per germline, CDR1 SEHNR and CDR2 FQNEAQ (reference sequence). This CDR3 has 15 amino acids. V was clipped by 1 base and J by 3 bases, with 10 bases between them. The CDR3, as DNA: TGTGCCAGCAGCTTAGGTCCAGGGTTCAATCAGCCCCAGCATTTT. Translation gives CASSLGPGFNQPQHF.